This is a list of T cell receptor beta chains from one sample in a study of T cell responses to AZD1222 COVID-19 vaccine. Produced via immunoSEQ multiplex PCR; TCRdb's table is partial and in-frame only. The sample lists 50,000 to 70,000 clones, roughly 89% occurring once. This specimen was peripheral blood, taken 28 days after the second AZD1222 dose. Receptor source: an adult who received the AZD1222 COVID-19 vaccine. Each CDR3 is given with its conserved first and last residue. Fields, in order: J gene, D gene, V gene, clone size, CDR3 DNA, CDR3 protein. The D gene is left open where the match is weak. Some rows have no size entry. The others give once, few or many, or a class for an expanded clone.

TRBJ2-1	TRBD2	TRBV5-1	once	TGCGCCAGCAGCCTCGCCGGGAGGGCCGAATACAATGAGCAGTTCTTC	CASSLAGRAEYNEQFF
TRBJ1-5	-	TRBV3-1/TRBV3-2	-	TGTGCCAGCAGCCAGTCCGACAGAGACAATCAGCCCCAGCATTTT	CASSQSDRDNQPQHF
TRBJ2-7	-	TRBV10-2	few	TGCGCCAGCAGTGAACTAGCTGGACCGGGGGAGCAGTACTTC	CASSELAGPGEQYF
TRBJ1-2	-	TRBV27	-	TGTGCCAGCAGTTTATCGGGGCACGGCTACACCTTC	CASSLSGHGYTF
TRBJ2-6	-	TRBV28	once	TGTGCCAGCAGTTCAGGCGGCACTGGGGCCAACGTCCTGACTTTC	CASSSGGTGANVLTF
TRBJ1-1	TRBD1	TRBV7-9	-	TGTGCCAGCAGATTTAGGTTGGTGACAGGGAATGATGAAGCTTTCTTT	CASRFRLVTGNDEAFF
TRBJ1-2	TRBD1	TRBV28	-	TGTGCCAGCAGTTGGGGACAGGGGGCCTATGGCTACACCTTC	CASSWGQGAYGYTF
TRBJ2-7	-	TRBV5-4	-	TGTGCCAGCAAAATAAGCGGGCTACAACCCACCGAGCAGTACTTC	CASKISGLQPTEQYF
TRBJ1-3	-	TRBV9	-	TGTGCCAGCAGTCGACTGGTTGGAAACACCATATATTTT	CASSRLVGNTIYF
TRBJ2-1	-	TRBV2	-	TGTGCCAGCAGTGAAGCGGTGACAAACAATGAGCAGTTCTTC	CASSEAVTNNEQFF
TRBJ2-7	-	TRBV19	-	TGTGCCAGTAGTACCCCCAGGGGAATTTACGAGCAGTACTTC	CASSTPRGIYEQYF
TRBJ1-6	-	TRBV2	-	TGTGCCAGCAGGCAGGTTTATAATTCACCCCTCCACTTT	CASRQVYNSPLHF
TRBJ2-5	TRBD2	TRBV6-2/TRBV6-3	-	TGTGCCAGCAGTTATCCGGACATAGCGGGAGGTGGAGAGACCCAGTACTTC	CASSYPDIAGGGETQYF
TRBJ2-4	-	TRBV4-3	once	TGCGCCAGCAGCCAAGTCGGAGGAGGGGAGGCCAAAAACATTCAGTACTTC	CASSQVGGGEAKNIQYF
TRBJ2-3	-	TRBV4-3	-	TGCGCCAGCAGCCAAGGCCAGGGTCCCGGCGATACGCAGTATTTT	CASSQGQGPGDTQYF
TRBJ1-2	-	TRBV12-3/TRBV12-4	-	TGTGCCAGCAGTTTAGGGCACCTTTATGGCTACACCTTC	CASSLGHLYGYTF
TRBJ2-3	TRBD2	TRBV10-1	-	TGCGCCAGCAGTGATGGACTAGAGGGGACAGATACGCAGTATTTT	CASSDGLEGTDTQYF
TRBJ2-5	-	TRBV6-5	-	TGTGCCAGCAGTTCCCCAGGGGGAGGGTTTGTGTCCCAGTACTTC	CASSSPGGGFVSQYF
TRBJ2-7	-	TRBV5-6	-	TGTGCCAGCAGCTTGTTGGACAGCCCCGTATACGAGCAGTACTTC	CASSLLDSPVYEQYF
TRBJ1-5	-	TRBV27	-	TGTGCCAGCAAACTCCTTGGGGGATTGGGACAGCCCCAGCATTTT	CASKLLGGLGQPQHF
TRBJ2-7	-	TRBV13	-	TGTGCCAGCAGCTTATTCCGGGACCTGACCTACGAGCAGTACTTC	CASSLFRDLTYEQYF
TRBJ1-5	-	TRBV21-1	-	TGTGCCAGCAGCAAAGAGGACGCGAGCAATCAGCCCCAGCATTTT	CASSKEDASNQPQHF
TRBJ2-2	TRBD1	TRBV14	-	TGTGCCAGCAGCCAAGGACAGGGGGCTTGGAATCGCCCGAACACCGGGGAGCTGTTTTTT	CASSQGQGAWNRPNTGELFF
TRBJ2-4	-	TRBV11-3	-	TGTGCCAGCAGCTTAGATTCGACAGGCCCCAAAAACATTCAGTACTTC	CASSLDSTGPKNIQYF